Detailed here is one TCR beta chain. Its target is unknown. The germline V gene encodes CDR1 KGHSH and CDR2 LQKENI. The CDR3 has 19 amino acids. With 3 bases clipped from V and 1 base from J, the junction kept 8 bases outside the gene matches. It was with 60 Vbeta and 13 Jbeta primers that the PCR ran. The data were produced by immunoSEQ multiplex PCR, yet TCRdb's version contains in-frame clones alone and is incomplete. The sample carries roughly 250,000 clones, roughly 80% recorded once. The data are from a study of cytomegalovirus exposure and HLA in healthy donors. About the study: Earlier findings included 100 million to 130 million unique TCR beta sequences obtained from approximately 170 million T cells. Study results and caveats: Per published accounts, TCR beta sequences correctly predicted the HLA-A and HLA-B alleles of most subjects. TCR sequences were mostly rare, though some public TCRs occurred in many donors.

While unrecorded immune exposures were likely, the donors were nominally healthy when sampled. The sample was PBMCs. The chain links TRBV18 to TRBJ2-3, with 15 nucleotides matching TRBD2. The sequence derives from a girl aged 2 to 9 in good health and CMV-seronegative. In DNA form, the CDR3 reads TGTGCCAGCTCACCCATCCCCGGACTAGCGGGGGGGGGCACAGATACGCAGTATTTT. It specifies CASSPIPGLAGGGTDTQYF. Combining the CDR3 with reference TRBV18 and TRBJ2-3 gives the whole variable domain NAGVMQNPRHLVRRRGQEARLRCSPMKGHSHVYWYRQLPEEGLKFMVYLQKENIIDESGMPKERFSAEFPKEGPSILRIQQVVRGDSAAYFCASSPIPGLAGGGTDTQYFGPGTRLTVL.